Listed below are T cell receptor beta chains from one sample, sequenced in a study of blood T cell repertoires in COVID-19. The table came from immunoSEQ multiplex PCR; TCRdb's copy has only in-frame clones and leaves some out. The repertoire includes around 380,000 clones, roughly 86% of them detected once, and about 1.2% sits in the top ten. Sequenced: peripheral blood. Receptor source: a human donor with acute or convalescent COVID-19. The donor label of this sample is uncertain. The CDR3 runs from the conserved cysteine through the conserved F or W. D genes are given only for firm matches. Not all rows give a size; the values are once, few, many and, for expanded clones, a class.

v_call	clone_size	j_call	d_call	cdr3_aa	cdr3_nt
TRBV2	-	TRBJ1-1	-	CARQQGNTEAFF	TGTGCCAGACAACAGGGGAACACTGAAGCTTTCTTT
TRBV5-4	-	TRBJ2-7	-	CASSRDRYEQYF	TGTGCCAGCAGCCGCGATCGCTACGAGCAGTACTTC
TRBV27	-	TRBJ1-1	TRBD1	CASGTEDTEAFF	TGTGCCTCCGGGACAGAGGACACTGAAGCTTTCTTT
TRBV11-2	-	TRBJ1-6	-	CASSLYRDGNSPLHF	TGTGCCAGCAGCTTATACAGGGACGGTAATTCACCCCTCCACTTT
TRBV19	-	TRBJ2-1	TRBD2	CASSPWGGSSYNEQFF	TGTGCCAGTAGCCCTTGGGGCGGGAGTTCCTACAATGAGCAGTTCTTC
TRBV4-1	once	TRBJ1-2	TRBD1	CASSFPDRIAAYGYTF	TGCGCCAGCAGCTTCCCGGACAGGATCGCCGCCTATGGCTACACCTTC
TRBV5-6	many	TRBJ1-6	-	CASSLARAPPLHF	TGTGCCAGCAGCTTGGCCAGGGCCCCACCCCTCCACTTT
TRBV7-9	-	TRBJ1-2	-	CASRNGLGGVDYGYTF	TGTGCCAGCAGAAATGGACTTGGCGGGGTCGACTATGGCTACACCTTC
TRBV7-6	-	TRBJ2-3	TRBD1	CASSSTGGWSTDTQYF	TGTGCCAGCAGCTCGACAGGGGGCTGGTCCACAGATACGCAGTATTTT
TRBV14	-	TRBJ2-7	-	CASSQGDIGGFTDPYEQYF	TGTGCCAGCAGCCAAGGCGATATAGGGGGATTTACAGACCCCTACGAGCAGTACTTC
TRBV18	-	TRBJ1-5	-	CASSPHLSEPQHF	TGTGCCAGCTCACCTCATCTCTCGGAGCCCCAGCATTTT
TRBV19	-	TRBJ1-2	TRBD1	CASSIDYRDRYGYTF	TGTGCCAGTAGTATAGATTATCGGGACAGATATGGCTACACCTTC
TRBV5-4	few	TRBJ1-2	-	CASSFRDQGLYGYTF	TGTGCCAGCAGCTTTAGGGATCAGGGCCTCTATGGCTACACCTTC
TRBV19	-	TRBJ2-6	TRBD2	CASRSQTSGSSGANVLTF	TGTGCCAGTAGGTCCCAGACTAGCGGGAGCTCTGGGGCCAACGTCCTGACTTTC
TRBV27	-	TRBJ1-5	TRBD1	CASSFLGTGDQPQHF	TGTGCCAGCAGTTTTCTTGGGACAGGGGACCAGCCCCAGCATTTT
TRBV18	-	TRBJ2-7	TRBD2	CASSSGLAGNYEQYF	TGTGCCAGCTCATCCGGGCTAGCGGGAAACTACGAGCAGTACTTC
TRBV7-2	-	TRBJ2-1	-	CASRAGGRPGEQFF	TGTGCCAGTCGAGCTGGGGGCCGTCCGGGTGAGCAGTTCTTC
TRBV19	-	TRBJ1-1	TRBD1	CASAKPLGQGKEAFF	TGTGCCAGTGCCAAACCCCTGGGACAGGGGAAGGAAGCTTTCTTT
TRBV5-4	-	TRBJ1-6	-	CASSLDRANSPLHF	TGTGCCAGCAGCTTGGACAGGGCTAATTCACCCCTCCACTTT
TRBV10-3	-	TRBJ1-2	-	CAISGDTYGYTF	TGTGCCATCAGTGGCGATACCTATGGCTACACCTTC
TRBV6-1	-	TRBJ1-1	-	CASSEASHRNTEAFF	TGTGCCAGCAGTGAAGCTTCTCACAGGAACACTGAAGCTTTCTTT
TRBV2	-	TRBJ2-3	-	CASSELSIGTDTQYF	TGTGCCAGCAGTGAACTATCGATCGGTACAGATACGCAGTATTTT
TRBV30	-	TRBJ2-7	TRBD1	CAWSVSGTALNYEQYF	TGTGCCTGGAGTGTATCAGGGACAGCGTTAAACTACGAGCAGTACTTC
TRBV7-9	-	TRBJ1-2	-	CASSFRETNYGYTF	TGTGCCAGCAGCTTTAGGGAGACCAACTATGGCTACACCTTC
TRBV5-6	few	TRBJ1-2	-	CASSRQEADGYTF	TGTGCCAGCAGTAGACAGGAAGCGGATGGCTACACCTTC
TRBV7-6	-	TRBJ2-3	-	CASSPLRAESTDTQYF	TGTGCCAGCAGCCCGCTCAGGGCGGAGAGCACAGATACGCAGTATTTT
TRBV6-5	few	TRBJ1-2	TRBD1	CASSSQGAGGYTF	TGTGCCAGCAGTTCTCAGGGGGCAGGTGGCTACACCTTC
TRBV5-1	-	TRBJ1-2	-	CASTLGLLQGYGYTF	TGCGCCAGCACCCTTGGACTTTTACAGGGCTATGGCTACACCTTC
TRBV6-5	-	TRBJ1-2	-	CASSYGPEFEYGYTF	TGTGCCAGCAGTTACGGTCCCGAGTTTGAGTATGGCTACACCTTC
TRBV3-1/TRBV3-2	-	TRBJ1-5	-	CASSQHPGVHQPQHF	TGTGCCAGCAGCCAACACCCCGGGGTCCATCAGCCCCAGCATTTT
TRBV30	-	TRBJ1-1	TRBD1	CAWSKLRDRGSTEAFF	TGTGCCTGGAGTAAACTGAGGGACAGGGGGTCCACTGAAGCTTTCTTT
TRBV5-6	few	TRBJ1-1	TRBD1	CASSWTGQMNTEAFF	TGTGCCAGCAGCTGGACGGGACAGATGAACACTGAAGCTTTCTTT
TRBV6-2/TRBV6-3	-	TRBJ1-6	TRBD1	CASSYQGVYNSPLHF	TGTGCCAGCAGTTACCAGGGGGTCTATAATTCACCCCTCCACTTT
TRBV28	-	TRBJ1-4	TRBD1	CASRYTGGREKLFF	TGTGCCAGCAGGTATACAGGGGGGCGTGAAAAACTGTTTTTT
TRBV29-1	-	TRBJ2-2	-	CSGRSHATGELFF	TGCAGCGGTCGGAGTCATGCCACCGGGGAGCTGTTTTTT
TRBV5-8	-	TRBJ1-5	TRBD1	CASSAGGSNQPQHF	TGTGCCAGCAGCGCAGGGGGAAGCAATCAGCCCCAGCATTTT
TRBV6-5	-	TRBJ2-7	-	CASSIGLTNYEQYF	TGTGCCAGCAGTATCGGACTAACTAACTACGAGCAGTACTTC
TRBV21-1	-	TRBJ2-3	-	CASSKESRAPTDTQYF	TGTGCCAGCAGCAAAGAGAGCAGGGCGCCCACAGATACGCAGTATTTT
TRBV7-9	-	TRBJ2-5	-	CASSPRLVAFQETQYF	TGTGCCAGCAGCCCCCGGCTAGTCGCGTTCCAAGAGACCCAGTACTTC
TRBV7-9	-	TRBJ1-6	-	CASSPLSGLDSPLHF	TGTGCCAGCAGCCCCCTGTCTGGCCTCGATTCACCCCTCCACTTT
TRBV28	-	TRBJ2-5	TRBD1	CASSYLDRVSETQYF	TGTGCCAGCAGTTATCTTGACAGGGTCTCAGAGACCCAGTACTTC
TRBV19	-	TRBJ1-1	TRBD1	CATSTGLYTEAFF	TGTGCCACCTCGACAGGGTTATACACTGAAGCTTTCTTT